The clone carrying this TCR beta chain was observed at least ten times. J was trimmed by 2 bases and V by 4 bases; bases with no gene match: 6. The CDR3 extends over 15 amino acids. Germline loops: CDR1 SEHNR, CDR2 FQNEAQ (reference sequence). The data were obtained in a study of molecular identifiers for immune sequencing clone quantification. Each CDR3 protein is one row after TCRdb ran MiXCR on the PCR reads. The sample lists nearly 20,000 distinct CDR3 sequences, about 20% occurring once. Sorting captured naive CD8 T cells as CD8+CD4-CCR7+CD45RA+. The material sequenced was naive CD8+ T cells from blood, with Jurkat cell RNA spiked in. Subset denoted: FACS-sorted CD8+CD4-CCR7+CD45RA+ naive T cells. This receptor was identified in a human donor in good health. Some libraries in this study had Jurkat cell RNA spiked in. The V call is TRBV7-9, the J call TRBJ2-7, with 9 bases that match TRBD1. The chain's CDR3 is CASSSLGQGTYEQYF. CDR3 coding DNA: TGTGCCAGCAGCTCGCTCGGACAGGGGACCTACGAGCAGTACTTC.